The 10 T cell receptor beta chains given below trace back to one sample, sequenced in a study of blood T cell repertoires in COVID-19. Measured with immunoSEQ multiplex PCR; TCRdb has only the in-frame clones, and not every one. The sample carries 300,000 to 400,000 clones, 85% to 90% recorded once. Specimen: peripheral blood. Receptors were obtained from a woman in her sixties or seventies with COVID-19, enrolled during active disease.

V is TRBV27 and J is TRBJ1-5; TRBD1 is a possible D gene (5 bases). Germline-derived CDR1 and CDR2 are MNHEY and SMNVEV (reference sequence). V was cut by 4 bases and J by 4 bases, with 8 bases left in between. This CDR3 contains 13 residues. As DNA, the CDR3 is TGTGCCAGCAGTTGGGGCAGTAATCAGCCCCAGCATTTT. Translation gives CASSWGSNQPQHF.

The chain uses TRBV10-3 and TRBJ2-1; 9 bases are shared with TRBD1. The CDR3 consists of 20 residues. Germline V CDR1 and CDR2: ENHRY, SYGVKD. J gave up 0 bases and V 6 bases, and 18 bases lay outside the gene matches. CDR3 sequence reads: CAIRAGQGLATLSSYNEQFF. CDR3 DNA: TGTGCCATCAGGGCGGGACAGGGTTTGGCGACCCTGAGCTCCTACAATGAGCAGTTCTTC.

This sequence joins TRBV28 and TRBJ2-3; D is perhaps TRBD2 (6 bases). Looked up from germline, CDR1 is MDHEN and CDR2 is SYDVKM. The CDR3 is 14 amino acids. V was trimmed by 3 bases and J by 4 bases, leaving 11 bases between them. CDR3 in amino acids: CASSFRDFPDTQYF. CDR3 DNA sequence: TGTGCCAGCAGTTTTAGGGACTTTCCAGATACGCAGTATTTT.

The chain uses TRBV6-6 and TRBJ1-4; D not resolved. The CDR3 spans 14 residues. The germline V and J ends were trimmed by 10 bases and 0 bases, with 12 bases remaining between them. Per germline, CDR1 MNHNY and CDR2 SVGAGI (reference sequence). The CDR3 nucleotides are TGTGCCACCGGTACAGAATCAACTAATGAAAAACTGTTTTTT. It is translated as CATGTESTNEKLFF.

This chain joins TRBV18 and TRBJ2-1; D unresolved. Germline V gene lookup returns CDR1 KGHSH and CDR2 LQKENI. CDR3 size: 15 residues. V lost 4 bases, J lost 3 bases, and 13 bases lay in between. The CDR3 sequence: CASSRETGFYNEQFF. The DNA of the CDR3 is TGTGCCAGCTCACGCGAAACTGGTTTCTACAATGAGCAGTTCTTC.

This rearrangement joins TRBV2 to TRBJ1-2; no firm D call. The CDR3 is 14 amino acids. Per germline, CDR1 SNHLY and CDR2 FYNNEI. Between the trimmed V and J ends, which lost 1 base and 3 bases, there was a span of 9 bases. CDR3 sequence reads: CASSEGRSHYGYTF. The CDR3, as DNA: TGTGCCAGCAGTGAAGGCAGGTCTCACTATGGCTACACCTTC.

This chain uses TRBV9 with TRBJ2-1; 10 positions agree with TRBD2. J gave up 6 bases and V 0 bases, and 6 bases lay outside the gene matches. The CDR3 is 16 residues long. Germline V gene sequence: CDR1 SGDLS, CDR2 YYNGEE. The CDR3 coding sequence is TGTGCCAGCAGCGTAGGGCTAGCGGGGGCCCTCAATGAGCAGTTCTTC. Translation gives CASSVGLAGALNEQFF. Full variable domain (missing parts from reference TRBV9 and TRBJ2-1): DSGVTQTPKHLITATGQRVTLRCSPRSGDLSVYWYQQSLDQGLQFLIQYYNGEERAKGNILERFSAQQFPDLHSELNLSSLELGDSALYFCASSVGLAGALNEQFFGPGTRLTVL.

The J gene is TRBJ2-1, the V gene TRBV15; TRBD1 aligns across 9 bases. In germline, CDR1 is LNHNV, CDR2 YYDKDF (reference sequence). The V gene end was trimmed by 8 bases and the J gene end by 7 bases; junction bases not matched to a gene: 9. This CDR3 comprises 14 residues. The CDR3 DNA follows: TGTGCCACCGACCGGGGACAGGGCCGGAATGAGCAGTTCTTC. This gives the protein CATDRGQGRNEQFF.

V gene TRBV3-1 (or the pseudogene TRBV3-2) combines with J gene TRBJ2-2; TRBD2 matches at 14 bases. The CDR3 has 16 residues. The V gene end was trimmed by 3 bases and the J gene end by 8 bases; junction bases not matched to a gene: 5. Looked up from germline, CDR1 is LGHDT and CDR2 is YNNKEL (reference sequence). The CDR3 sequence: CASSQRLAGGSGELFF. The CDR3 DNA follows: TGTGCCAGCAGCCAGCGACTAGCGGGGGGGTCGGGGGAGCTGTTTTTT.

Concerning this clone itself: The same CDR3 also results from other DNA sequences found in this sample. This sequence joins TRBV2 and TRBJ1-2; D is possibly TRBD1 (5 bases). The CDR3 loop spans 13 amino acids. Trimming took off 3 bases at V and 2 bases at J, with 7 bases between the two ends. CDR1 and CDR2 (germline): SNHLY, FYNNEI. The DNA for the CDR3 is TGTGCCAGCAGTGACAGGGTCAACTATGGCTACACCTTC. This gives the protein CASSDRVNYGYTF.